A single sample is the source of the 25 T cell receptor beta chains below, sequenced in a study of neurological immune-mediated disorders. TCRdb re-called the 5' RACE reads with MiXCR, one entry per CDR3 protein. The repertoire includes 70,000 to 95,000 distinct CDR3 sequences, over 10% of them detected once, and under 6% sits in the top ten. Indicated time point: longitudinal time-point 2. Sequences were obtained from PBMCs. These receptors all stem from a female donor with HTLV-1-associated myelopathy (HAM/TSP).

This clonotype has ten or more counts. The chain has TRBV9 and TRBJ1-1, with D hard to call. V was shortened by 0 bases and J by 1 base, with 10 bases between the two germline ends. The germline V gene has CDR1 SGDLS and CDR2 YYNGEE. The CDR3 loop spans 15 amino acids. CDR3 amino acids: CASSVAGSGNTEAFF. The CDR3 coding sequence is TGTGCCAGCAGCGTAGCGGGGAGCGGGAACACTGAAGCTTTCTTT.

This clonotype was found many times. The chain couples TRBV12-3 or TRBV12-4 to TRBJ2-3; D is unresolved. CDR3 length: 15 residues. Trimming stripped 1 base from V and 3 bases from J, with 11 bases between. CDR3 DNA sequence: TGTGCCAGCAGTTTAGGAGATGTGCGTACAGATACGCAGTATTTT. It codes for CASSLGDVRTDTQYF.

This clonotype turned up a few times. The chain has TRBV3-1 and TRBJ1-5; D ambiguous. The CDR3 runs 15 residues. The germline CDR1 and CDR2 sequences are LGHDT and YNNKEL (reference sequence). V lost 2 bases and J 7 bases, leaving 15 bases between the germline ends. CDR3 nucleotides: TGTGCCAGCAGCCAAAATAACACCTTCGGGCAGCCCCAGCATTTT. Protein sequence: CASSQNNTFGQPQHF.

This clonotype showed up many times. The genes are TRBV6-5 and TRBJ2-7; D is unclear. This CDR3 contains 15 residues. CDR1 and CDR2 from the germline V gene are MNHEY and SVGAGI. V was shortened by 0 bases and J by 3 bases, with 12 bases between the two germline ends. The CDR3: CASSYSRGVFYEQYF. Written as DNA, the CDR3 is TGTGCCAGCAGTTACTCTCGTGGGGTTTTCTACGAGCAGTACTTC.

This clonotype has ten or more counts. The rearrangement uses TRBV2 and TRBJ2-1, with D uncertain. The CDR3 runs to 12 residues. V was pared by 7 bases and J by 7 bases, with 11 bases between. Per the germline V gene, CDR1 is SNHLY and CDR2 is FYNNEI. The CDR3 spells CASNKDVNEQFF. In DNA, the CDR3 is TGTGCCAGCAACAAAGACGTGAATGAGCAGTTCTTC.

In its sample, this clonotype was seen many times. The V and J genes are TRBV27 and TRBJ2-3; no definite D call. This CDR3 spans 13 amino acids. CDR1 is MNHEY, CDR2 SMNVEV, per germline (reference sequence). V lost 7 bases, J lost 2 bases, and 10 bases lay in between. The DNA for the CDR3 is TGTGCCAGCAAACGAGGTCCCACAGATACGCAGTATTTT. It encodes CASKRGPTDTQYF.

The CDR3 DNA sequence: TGTGCCAGCAGTTTAGGGACAGCATATACGCAGTATTTT. Translating gives CASSLGTAYTQYF. The chain is built from TRBV28 and TRBJ2-3, with 7 bases aligning to TRBD1. The CDR3 covers 13 residues. Germline CDR1 and CDR2: MDHEN and SYDVKM. V lost 2 bases and J lost 7; bases outside the gene matches: 3.

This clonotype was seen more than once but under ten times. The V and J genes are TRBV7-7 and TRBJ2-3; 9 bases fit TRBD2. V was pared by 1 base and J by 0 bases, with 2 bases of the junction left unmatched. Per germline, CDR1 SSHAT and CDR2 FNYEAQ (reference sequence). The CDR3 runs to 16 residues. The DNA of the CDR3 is TGTGCCAGCAGCTTAGTCGCGGGGGGGAGCACAGATACGCAGTATTTT. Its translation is CASSLVAGGSTDTQYF.

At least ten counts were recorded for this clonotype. Here the CDR3 reads CASSPLYEQYF. The CDR3 coding sequence is TGTGCCAGCAGCCCGCTTTACGAGCAGTACTTC. V gene TRBV7-8 combines with J gene TRBJ2-7; no reliable D call. Germline CDR1 and CDR2: SGHVS and FQNEAQ. V dropped 5 bases and J dropped 4 bases, with 6 bases sitting between them. The CDR3 runs to 11 residues.

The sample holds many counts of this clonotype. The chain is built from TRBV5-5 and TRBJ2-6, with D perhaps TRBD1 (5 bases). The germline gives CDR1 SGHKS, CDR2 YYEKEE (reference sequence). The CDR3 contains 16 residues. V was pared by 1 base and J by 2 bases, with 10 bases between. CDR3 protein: CASSLLRGTGANVLTF. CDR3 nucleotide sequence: TGTGCCAGCAGCTTGTTAAGGGGCACTGGGGCCAACGTCCTGACTTTC.

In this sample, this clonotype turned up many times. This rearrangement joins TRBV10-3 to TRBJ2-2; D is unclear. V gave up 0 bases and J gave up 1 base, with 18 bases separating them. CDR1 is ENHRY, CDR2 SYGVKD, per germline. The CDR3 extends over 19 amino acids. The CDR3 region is CAISESIGRATQNTGELFF. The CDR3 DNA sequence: TGTGCCATCAGTGAGTCGATCGGCAGAGCAACTCAGAACACCGGGGAGCTGTTTTTT.

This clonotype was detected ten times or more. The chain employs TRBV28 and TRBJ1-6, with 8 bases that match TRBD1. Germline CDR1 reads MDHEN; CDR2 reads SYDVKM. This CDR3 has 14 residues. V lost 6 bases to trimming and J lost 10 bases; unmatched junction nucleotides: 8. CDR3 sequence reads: CASSQGQVVSPLHF. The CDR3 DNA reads TGTGCCAGCAGCCAGGGACAGGTGGTCTCACCCCTCCACTTT.

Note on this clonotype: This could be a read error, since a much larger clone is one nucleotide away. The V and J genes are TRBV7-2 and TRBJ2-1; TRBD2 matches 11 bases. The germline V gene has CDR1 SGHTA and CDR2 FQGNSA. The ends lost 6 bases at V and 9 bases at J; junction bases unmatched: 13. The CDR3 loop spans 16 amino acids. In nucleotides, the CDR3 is TGTGCCAGCAGGATCGCCACTAGCGGGGGCATTGGTGAGCAGTTCTTC. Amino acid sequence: CASRIATSGGIGEQFF.

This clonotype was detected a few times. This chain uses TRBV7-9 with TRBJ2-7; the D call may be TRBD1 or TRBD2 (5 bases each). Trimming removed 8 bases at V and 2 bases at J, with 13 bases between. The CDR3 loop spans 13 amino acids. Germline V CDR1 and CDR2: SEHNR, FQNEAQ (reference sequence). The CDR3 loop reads CASAGQGTYEQYF. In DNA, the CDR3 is TGTGCCAGCGCGGGCCAGGGTACCTACGAGCAGTACTTC.

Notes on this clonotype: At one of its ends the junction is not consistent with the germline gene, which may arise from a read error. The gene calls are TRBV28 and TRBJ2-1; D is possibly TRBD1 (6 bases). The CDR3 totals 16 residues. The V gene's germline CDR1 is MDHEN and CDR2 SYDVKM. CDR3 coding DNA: TGTGCTAGCAGTTCTCCGGGACATGGTTCCTACAATGAGCAGTTCTTC. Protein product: CASSSPGHGSYNEQFF.

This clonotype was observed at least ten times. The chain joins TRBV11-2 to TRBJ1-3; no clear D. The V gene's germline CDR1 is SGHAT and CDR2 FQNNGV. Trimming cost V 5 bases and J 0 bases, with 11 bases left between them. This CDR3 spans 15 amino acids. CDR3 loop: CASSLPWTSGNTIYF. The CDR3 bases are TGTGCCAGCAGCCTTCCTTGGACCTCTGGAAACACCATATATTTT.

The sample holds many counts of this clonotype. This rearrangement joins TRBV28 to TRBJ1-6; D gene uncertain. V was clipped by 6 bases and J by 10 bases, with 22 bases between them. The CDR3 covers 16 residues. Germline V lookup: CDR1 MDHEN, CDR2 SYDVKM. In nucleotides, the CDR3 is TGTGCCAGCAGGCCCTCGGTTCGGGTAGTAAACTCACCCCTCCACTTT. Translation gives CASRPSVRVVNSPLHF.

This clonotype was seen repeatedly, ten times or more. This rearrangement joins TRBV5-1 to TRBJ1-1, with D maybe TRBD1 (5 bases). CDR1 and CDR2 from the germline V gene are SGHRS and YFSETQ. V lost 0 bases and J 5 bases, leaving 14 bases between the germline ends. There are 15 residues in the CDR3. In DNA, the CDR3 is TGCGCCAGCAGCTTGGACGGCAGGGAAGCGACTGAAGCTTTCTTT. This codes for CASSLDGREATEAFF.

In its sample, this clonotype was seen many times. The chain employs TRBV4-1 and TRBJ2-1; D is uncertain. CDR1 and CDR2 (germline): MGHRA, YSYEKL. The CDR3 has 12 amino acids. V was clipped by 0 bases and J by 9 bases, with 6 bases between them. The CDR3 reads CASSQDRSEQFF. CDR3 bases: TGCGCCAGCAGCCAAGATCGGAGTGAGCAGTTCTTC.

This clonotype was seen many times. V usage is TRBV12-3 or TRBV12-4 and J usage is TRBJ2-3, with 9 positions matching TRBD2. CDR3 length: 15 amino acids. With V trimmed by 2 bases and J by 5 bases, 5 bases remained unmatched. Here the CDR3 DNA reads TGTGCCAGCAGTTTACAGCGGGGGGTGGGAGATACGCAGTATTTT. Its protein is CASSLQRGVGDTQYF.

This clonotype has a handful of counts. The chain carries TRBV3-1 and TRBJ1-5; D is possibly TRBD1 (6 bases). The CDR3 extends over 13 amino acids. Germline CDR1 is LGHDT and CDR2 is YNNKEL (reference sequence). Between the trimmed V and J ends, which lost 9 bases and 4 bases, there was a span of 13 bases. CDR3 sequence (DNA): TGTGCCAGTGCAGGGGCCTGGAATCAGCCCCAGCATTTT. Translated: CASAGAWNQPQHF. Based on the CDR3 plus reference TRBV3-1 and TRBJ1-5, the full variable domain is DTAVSQTPKYLVTQMGNDKSIKCEQNLGHDTMYWYKQDSKKFLKIMFSYNNKELIINETVPNRFSPKSPDKAHLNLHINSLELGDSAVYFCASAGAWNQPQHFGDGTRLSIL.

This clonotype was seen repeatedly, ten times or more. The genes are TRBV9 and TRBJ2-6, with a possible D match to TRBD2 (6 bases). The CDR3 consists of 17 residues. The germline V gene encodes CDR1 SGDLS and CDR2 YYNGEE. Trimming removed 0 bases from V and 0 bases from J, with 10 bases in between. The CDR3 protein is CASSVVRGTSGANVLTF. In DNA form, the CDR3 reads TGTGCCAGCAGCGTAGTTCGGGGGACCTCTGGGGCCAACGTCCTGACTTTC.

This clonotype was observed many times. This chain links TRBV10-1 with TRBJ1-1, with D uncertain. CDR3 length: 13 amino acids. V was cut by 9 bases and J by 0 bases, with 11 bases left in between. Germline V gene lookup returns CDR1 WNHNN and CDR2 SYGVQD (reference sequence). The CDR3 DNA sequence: TGCGCCAGTCGAGAGGGTTTGAACACTGAAGCTTTCTTT. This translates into CASREGLNTEAFF.

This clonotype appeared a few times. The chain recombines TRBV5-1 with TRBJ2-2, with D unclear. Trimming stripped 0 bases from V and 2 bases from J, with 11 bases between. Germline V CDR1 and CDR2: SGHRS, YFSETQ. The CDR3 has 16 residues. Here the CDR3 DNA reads TGCGCCAGCAGCTTGGAATCGCACCTCAACACCGGGGAGCTGTTTTTT. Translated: CASSLESHLNTGELFF.

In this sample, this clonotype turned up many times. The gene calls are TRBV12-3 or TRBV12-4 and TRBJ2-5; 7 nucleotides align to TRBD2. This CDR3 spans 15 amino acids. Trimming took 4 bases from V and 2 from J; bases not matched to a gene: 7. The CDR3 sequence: CASSYQSGDQETQYF. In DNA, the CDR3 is TGTGCCAGCAGTTACCAAAGCGGGGATCAAGAGACCCAGTACTTC.